A single sample gave rise to the 17 T cell receptor beta chains below, sequenced in a study of cytomegalovirus exposure and HLA in healthy donors. Both 60 Vbeta primers and 13 Jbeta primers went into the PCR. Profiled with immunoSEQ multiplex PCR; TCRdb holds only in-frame clones, not every one. The data show about 120,000 clones, with around 73% seen just once and 8.2% held by the top ten. Material: PBMCs. The receptors come from a woman aged 40 to 50 in good health and CMV-seropositive.

The CDR3 region has the DNA TGCAGCGTTGAAGGGGCAGGTCACTCCTCCACTTCTCCCGAGCAGTACTTC. Its protein is CSVEGAGHSSTSPEQYF. This chain links TRBV29-1 with TRBJ2-7; no reliable D call. Deletions cut 1 base from V and 6 bases from J, with 25 bases between. This CDR3 region has 17 residues. Germline V CDR1 and CDR2: SQVTM, ANQGSEA.

The V gene is TRBV6-5, the J gene TRBJ1-1; no firm D call. Trimming cost V 0 bases and J 0 bases, with 11 bases left between them. Germline V gene data show CDR1 as MNHEY and CDR2 as SVGAGI. The CDR3 sequence is 16 residues long. As DNA, the CDR3 is TGTGCCAGCAGTTACTCAAAGGGAGCTATGAACACTGAAGCTTTCTTT. Translated, it gives CASSYSKGAMNTEAFF.

The chain recombines TRBV6-1 with TRBJ1-1, with D uncertain. This CDR3 has 13 residues. The V gene lost 8 bases and the J gene lost 0 bases, with 10 bases spanning the gap. Per the germline V gene, CDR1 is MNHNS and CDR2 is SASEGT. The CDR3 region is CASGLLMNTEAFF. The DNA for the CDR3 is TGTGCCAGCGGACTTTTAATGAACACTGAAGCTTTCTTT.

The chain combines TRBV5-4 with TRBJ2-3; 12 bases match TRBD2. With 0 bases clipped from V and 4 bases from J, the junction kept 3 bases outside the gene matches. The CDR3 covers 16 residues. Germline V gene lookup returns CDR1 SGHNT and CDR2 YYREEE (reference sequence). The chain's CDR3 is CASSLGRTSGADTQYF. The CDR3 DNA reads TGTGCCAGCAGCTTGGGCAGGACTAGCGGGGCAGATACGCAGTATTTT.

V and J are TRBV6-4 and TRBJ2-5, with no clear D. The CDR3 spans 12 residues. Looked up from germline, CDR1 is MRHNA and CDR2 is SNTAGT. V was pared by 8 bases and J by 6 bases, with 13 bases between. The CDR3 bases are TGTGCCAGCGCCGTTAGTGTGAAGACCCAGTACTTC. Residues: CASAVSVKTQYF.

This clone was detected a few times. The chain recombines TRBV11-2 with TRBJ1-1, with unresolved D. The CDR3 is made up of 13 amino acids. The V end lost 1 base, the J end lost 3 bases, and 6 bases lay between the germline ends. Germline assignment: CDR1 SGHAT and CDR2 FQNNGV. The CDR3 nucleotides read TGTGCCAGCAGCTTAGTGCGCTACACTGAAGCTTTCTTT. Its protein product is CASSLVRYTEAFF.

The chain couples TRBV4-2 to TRBJ1-2; 7 positions agree with TRBD1. Germline V gene sequence: CDR1 LGHNA, CDR2 YNFKEQ. The CDR3 contains 15 residues. V lost 4 bases to trimming and J lost 4 bases; unmatched junction nucleotides: 9. CDR3 in amino acids: CASSLRATGSYGYTF. The CDR3 DNA sequence: TGTGCCAGCAGCCTAAGGGCGACAGGGAGCTATGGCTACACCTTC.

This clone occurred once. This chain uses TRBV6-1 with TRBJ1-5; no clear D. Germline V lookup: CDR1 MNHNS, CDR2 SASEGT. This CDR3 region has 17 residues. Deletions cut 0 bases from V and 7 bases from J, with 19 bases between. CDR3 sequence (DNA): TGTGCCAGCAGTGAAGCGCTTCGATCGGGGTGGAGGCAGCCCCAGCATTTT. It yields the protein CASSEALRSGWRQPQHF.

The CDR3 sequence: CASSLQGETQYF. The DNA of the CDR3 is TGCGCCAGCAGCTTGCAGGGAGAGACCCAGTACTTC. The chain couples TRBV5-1 to TRBJ2-5, with D maybe TRBD1 (5 bases). The CDR3 has 12 amino acids. With 1 base removed from V and 4 bases from J, the gap between germline ends came to 5 bases. From germline, CDR1 is SGHRS and CDR2 YFSETQ.

This rearrangement joins TRBV14 to TRBJ2-7; 9 nucleotides match TRBD1. The CDR3 length is 16 residues. V was pared by 4 bases and J by 5 bases, with 12 bases of the junction left unmatched. Germline loops: CDR1 SGHDN, CDR2 FVKESK. The CDR3 loop is CASSPNFGDRVDEQYF. CDR3 in DNA: TGTGCCAGCAGCCCTAACTTCGGGGACAGGGTAGACGAGCAGTACTTC.

This clone was found a few times. The chain joins TRBV25-1 to TRBJ1-2; D is ambiguous. Between the trimmed V and J ends, which lost 5 bases and 8 bases, there was a span of 9 bases. The CDR3 length is 11 residues. Germline V gives CDR1 MGHDK, CDR2 SYGVNS. The CDR3 here is CASSNGAGYTF. CDR3 DNA sequence: TGTGCCAGCAGTAACGGAGCGGGCTACACCTTC.

This clone was found once. The CDR3 loop reads CASSGGVRRGSNQPQHF. The CDR3 region has the DNA TGTGCCAGCAGCGGTGGGGTGCGGCGGGGTAGCAATCAGCCCCAGCATTTT. The rearrangement joins TRBV5-4 to TRBJ1-5; D gene ambiguous. The V and J ends lost 4 bases and 0 bases respectively, with 17 bases between them. This CDR3 contains 17 residues. The germline V gene encodes CDR1 SGHNT and CDR2 YYREEE (reference sequence).

V and J are TRBV2 and TRBJ2-5; D possibly corresponds to TRBD1 (6 bases). Germline CDR1 SNHLY, CDR2 FYNNEI. There are 15 residues in the CDR3. V gave up 6 bases and J gave up 7 bases, with 21 bases separating them. The DNA for the CDR3 is TGTGCCAGCAGCGTTGAACAGGGAACGTCGACGACCCAGTACTTC. This translates into CASSVEQGTSTTQYF.

The chain employs TRBV14 and TRBJ1-2; 7 positions agree with TRBD1. The CDR3 is 16 residues long. Germline V gene sequence: CDR1 SGHDN, CDR2 FVKESK. V lost 0 bases and J lost 8; bases outside the gene matches: 12. CDR3 protein: CASSQDLGAGGYGYTF. As DNA, the CDR3 is TGTGCCAGCAGCCAAGATTTGGGGGCAGGGGGTTACGGCTACACCTTC.

This chain connects TRBV2 to TRBJ1-5; tentative D call: TRBD1 (6 bases). This CDR3 region has 13 residues. Trimming took 4 bases from V and 9 from J, leaving 13 bases between them. Germline CDR1 SNHLY, CDR2 FYNNEI. The CDR3 DNA is TGTGCCAGCAGTGGACAGGCGTCTTCGCCCCAGCATTTT. Amino acids: CASSGQASSPQHF.

The chain combines TRBV6-5 with TRBJ1-2, with D unclear. This CDR3 is 15 amino acids long. Germline V gives CDR1 MNHEY, CDR2 SVGAGI. V lost 2 bases to trimming and J lost 5 bases, with 15 bases between them. CDR3 sequence: CASSYDPQVPYGYTF. The DNA for the CDR3 is TGTGCCAGCAGTTACGACCCCCAGGTCCCTTATGGCTACACCTTC.

The V gene is TRBV7-9, the J gene TRBJ1-2; D gene ambiguous. The CDR3 loop spans 12 amino acids. CDR1 and CDR2 from the germline V gene are SEHNR and FQNEAQ (reference sequence). V was shortened by 2 bases and J by 7 bases, with 8 bases between the two germline ends. The CDR3 spells CASSLNPGGYTF. CDR3 DNA sequence: TGTGCCAGCAGCTTAAACCCGGGTGGCTACACCTTC.